A single TCR beta chain is shown here with its context. Its cognate antigen has yet to be identified. Base qualities are missing; no much larger clone stands one base away. This entry is derived from a study of OX40 agonist ivuxolimab in advanced cancers. Context from the whole study: Ivuxolimab was a fully human IgG2 agonistic monoclonal antibody targeting the costimulatory receptor OX40 (CD134). The purpose of peripheral TCRbeta sequencing was to test whether ivuxolimab changed TCR sequence diversity and led to clonal T-cell expansion. The paper describes the monotherapy dose-escalation part (N = 52 patients) of the phase I trial of ivuxolimab. Intravenous ivuxolimab was administered to patients every 2 weeks at six dose levels: 0.01, 0.1, 0.3, 1.5, 3 and 10 mg/kg. In the dose-escalation cohort, over 65% of patients were male, and the mean age was approximately 60 years, with a range of about 23 to 85. Partial responses were achieved by three dose-escalation patients, of whom one had hepatocellular carcinoma and two had cutaneous melanoma. Prior anti-PD-1, anti-PD-L1 or anti-CTLA-4 therapy was permitted, and approximately 39% of dose-escalation patients had received checkpoint inhibitors. Of the roughly 54 dose-escalation patients, hepatocellular carcinoma was present in roughly 19, melanoma in roughly 15, renal cell carcinoma in 9 and head and neck cancer in 9.

Summary of the overall study and its limitations: In partial responders in the 0.1-3.0 mg/kg groups, normalized peripheral clonal expansion was found to be among the lowest, especially among CD8+ T cells. At doses of 0.1 to 3.0 mg/kg, clonal expansion of both CD4+ and CD8+ blood T cells was observed from baseline to week 6. After ivuxolimab, CD8+ T cells had more expanded clones than CD4+ T cells on average. Low levels of normalized T-cell clonal expansion were also shown by some nonresponding patients. Which antigens the clonally expanded peripheral T cells were specific for was not determined.

V is trimmed back by 2 bases and J by 4 bases, and the junction contains 7 bases that no gene match accounts for. Taken from cysteine to phenylalanine, the CDR3 has 16 residues. Only the CDR3 region is kept as DNA, spanning 48 bases read in frame from base 1. The germline V gene (reference sequence) yields MNHEY for CDR1 and SMNVEV for CDR2. Genomic DNA was extracted from sorted cells for sequencing of the TCRbeta CDR3 region. TCRbeta CDR3 regions were sequenced using the immunoSEQ Assay. What TCRdb holds here is the immuneACCESS table cut down to in-frame rearrangements. Part of the clones is not present; checked against another copy, under half of the missing clones reflect an unresolved V gene, and the others are unexplained. This sample gives roughly 80,000 clones in total; approximately 85% of them show up just once. The ten largest clonotypes hold 6.5% to 7.5% of the sample. The trial excluded patients who had a history of autoimmune disease or who were on systemic immunosuppression. In every dose cohort, peripheral blood was drawn for TCR sequencing at baseline, cycle 4 day 1, and cycle 7 day 1. Samples came from an open-label, multicenter, first-in-human phase I dose-escalation trial of ivuxolimab. Adults with locally advanced or metastatic melanoma, renal cell carcinoma, hepatocellular carcinoma or head and neck squamous cell carcinoma were enrolled in the trial. Before TCR sequencing, CD4+ and CD8+ T cells were separately sorted from peripheral blood.

The chain is encoded by TRBV27 joined to TRBJ2-1, with 8 bases in between that match TRBD2. The origin of this receptor is an adult with an advanced solid tumor such as melanoma, head and neck, liver or kidney cancer. Sequences were derived from CD4+ or CD8+ T cells sorted from blood, sampled in a trial of the OX40 agonist ivuxolimab. The nucleotides are TGTGCCAGCAGTTTACTGGGACTAGTTGGGTACAATGAGCAGTTCTTC. This encodes CASSLLGLVGYNEQFF.